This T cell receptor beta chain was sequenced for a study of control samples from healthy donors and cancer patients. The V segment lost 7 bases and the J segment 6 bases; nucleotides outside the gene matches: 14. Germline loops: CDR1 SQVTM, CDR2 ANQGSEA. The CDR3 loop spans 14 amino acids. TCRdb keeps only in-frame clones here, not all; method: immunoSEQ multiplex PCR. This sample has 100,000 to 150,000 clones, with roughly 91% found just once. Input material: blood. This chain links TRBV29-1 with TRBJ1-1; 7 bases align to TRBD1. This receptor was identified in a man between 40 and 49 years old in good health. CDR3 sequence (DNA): TGCAGCGGGTCGACAGGGACAAGTAACGCTGAAGCTTTCTTT. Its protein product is CSGSTGTSNAEAFF.